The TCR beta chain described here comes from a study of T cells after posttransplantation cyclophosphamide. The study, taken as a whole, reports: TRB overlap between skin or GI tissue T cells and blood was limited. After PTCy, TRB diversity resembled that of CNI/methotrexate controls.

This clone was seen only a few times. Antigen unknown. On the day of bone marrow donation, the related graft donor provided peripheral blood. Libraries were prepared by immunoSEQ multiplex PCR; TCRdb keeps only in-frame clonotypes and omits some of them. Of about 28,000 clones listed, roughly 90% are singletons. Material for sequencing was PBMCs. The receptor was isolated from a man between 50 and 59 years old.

CDR3 nucleotide sequence: TGTGCCAGCAGCTCCCGCGGCATTGAAAAACTGTTTTTT. The encoded protein is CASSSRGIEKLFF. The chain uses TRBV5-6 and TRBJ1-4, with no clear D. Germline-derived CDR1 and CDR2 are SGHDT and YYEEEE. The germline V and J ends were trimmed by 3 bases and 7 bases, with 10 bases remaining between them. There are 13 residues in the CDR3.